The 20 T cell receptor beta chains reported below all come from one sample, sequenced in a study of beta chain features in type 1 diabetes. The isolated RNA, all of it, was reverse transcribed, so expressed TCRB transcripts were what got sequenced. Clones were sequenced by immunoSEQ multiplex PCR, and TCRdb holds only the in-frame ones, with some missing. The sample contains roughly 400,000 clones, approximately 15% of which appear only once. Material for sequencing was naive CD4+ T cells from blood. Receptors were obtained from a man aged 25-45 years in good health.

V is TRBV9 and J is TRBJ2-3, with 9 bases aligning to TRBD2. The J segment lost 4 bases and the V segment lost 0 bases, leaving 9 bases of the junction unmatched. Germline CDR1 and CDR2: SGDLS and YYNGEE. This CDR3 is built from 17 residues. The CDR3 spells CASSVDPPSGVADTQYF. In DNA form, the CDR3 reads TGTGCCAGCAGCGTAGATCCCCCTAGCGGGGTAGCAGATACGCAGTATTTT.

This clone came up a few times. V and J are TRBV7-9 and TRBJ1-1; D is undetermined. The ends were cut back, 3 bases at V and 0 bases at J, with 8 bases in the middle. The CDR3 runs to 14 residues. The germline V gene encodes CDR1 SEHNR and CDR2 FQNEAQ (reference sequence). CDR3 sequence reads: CASSLQQMNTEAFF. CDR3 DNA: TGTGCCAGCAGCTTGCAACAGATGAACACTGAAGCTTTCTTT.

V usage is TRBV4-3 and J usage is TRBJ2-1, with unresolved D. The V and J ends lost 0 bases and 8 bases respectively, with 14 bases between them. This CDR3 contains 15 residues. Germline V CDR1 and CDR2: LGHNA, YSLEER. CDR3 in DNA: TGCGCCAGCAGCCAAGAGCATTGGGTCGTCTATGAGCAGTTCTTC. Translated, it gives CASSQEHWVVYEQFF.

The chain uses TRBV10-3 and TRBJ2-5; the match to TRBD2 covers 7 bases. J gave up 3 bases and V 4 bases, and 5 bases lay outside the gene matches. CDR1 and CDR2 from the germline V gene are ENHRY and SYGVKD. The CDR3 runs to 14 residues. In nucleotides, the CDR3 is TGTGCCATCAGTGTTGGGACTATGAAAGAGACCCAGTACTTC. Translating it yields CAISVGTMKETQYF.

This clone was seen a handful of times. V is TRBV14 and J is TRBJ2-5; TRBD2 matches 7 bases. The V and J ends lost 1 base and 3 bases, in that order; junction bases with no gene match: 2. The length of the CDR3 is 14 residues. The germline CDR1 and CDR2 sequences are SGHDN and FVKESK. The CDR3 coding sequence is TGTGCCAGCAGCCAAGGCCTAGCGGAAGAGACCCAGTACTTC. Its protein is CASSQGLAEETQYF.

The rearrangement links TRBV7-9 to TRBJ2-5; 8 bases are shared with TRBD1. V gave up 1 base and J gave up 2 bases; unmatched junction bases: 6. This CDR3 contains 16 residues. The germline CDR1 and CDR2 sequences are SEHNR and FQNEAQ (reference sequence). The CDR3 DNA is TGTGCCAGCAGCTTAGTCAGGGGGCGCGATCAAGAGACCCAGTACTTC. Translating gives CASSLVRGRDQETQYF.

This sequence joins TRBV7-2 and TRBJ2-1; tentative D call: TRBD2 (6 bases). The CDR3 runs 15 residues. V was pared by 0 bases and J by 8 bases, with 14 bases between. Germline lookup yields CDR1 SGHTA and CDR2 FQGNSA. The CDR3 sequence: CASSLAREVLDEQFF. The CDR3 DNA follows: TGTGCCAGCAGCTTAGCGAGGGAGGTTCTCGATGAGCAGTTCTTC. Combining the CDR3 with reference TRBV7-2 and TRBJ2-1 gives the whole variable domain GAGVSQSPSNKVTEKGKDVELRCDPISGHTALYWYRQSLGQGLEFLIYFQGNSAPDKSGLPSDRFSAERTGGSVSTLTIQRTQQEDSAVYLCASSLAREVLDEQFFGPGTRLTVL.

The chain carries TRBV30 and TRBJ1-2; D ambiguous. This CDR3 is built from 12 residues. Germline V gene lookup returns CDR1 GTSNPN and CDR2 SVGIG (reference sequence). V was clipped by 4 bases and J by 4 bases, with 10 bases between them. Written as DNA, the CDR3 is TGTGCCTGGACCCCACAATTCTATGGCTACACCTTC. Encoded protein: CAWTPQFYGYTF.

This clone was observed a few times. This rearrangement joins TRBV9 to TRBJ2-1; no clear D. Trimming pared 4 bases from V and 1 base from J, leaving 12 bases between. The V gene's germline CDR1 is SGDLS and CDR2 YYNGEE. CDR3 length equals 15 residues. CDR3 bases: TGTGCCAGCAGCTCTGCTCCCGAATCCTACAATGAGCAGTTCTTC. As protein: CASSSAPESYNEQFF. Based on the CDR3 plus reference TRBV9 and TRBJ2-1, the full variable domain is DSGVTQTPKHLITATGQRVTLRCSPRSGDLSVYWYQQSLDQGLQFLIQYYNGEERAKGNILERFSAQQFPDLHSELNLSSLELGDSALYFCASSSAPESYNEQFFGPGTRLTVL.

This clone was detected a few times. This sequence joins TRBV29-1 and TRBJ1-3; TRBD1 aligns across 7 bases. The CDR3 contains 15 residues. CDR1 is SQVTM and CDR2 is ANQGSEA in the germline V gene. Trimming removed 3 bases from V and 2 bases from J; junction bases left unmatched: 7. The CDR3 loop reads CSVDGVTGAGNTIYF. The CDR3 region has the DNA TGCAGCGTTGACGGTGTAACAGGGGCTGGAAACACCATATATTTT. Using reference TRBV29-1 and TRBJ1-3 for the parts outside the CDR3, the full variable domain is SAVISQKPSRDICQRGTSLTIQCQVDSQVTMMFWYRQQPGQSLTLIATANQGSEATYESGFVIDKFPISRPNLTFSTLTVSNMSPEDSSIYLCSVDGVTGAGNTIYFGEGSWLTVV.

This clone has a handful of counts. The CDR3 region is CASSRLAGANEQFF. The CDR3, as DNA: TGTGCCAGCAGCCGGTTGGCGGGAGCGAATGAGCAGTTCTTC. This sequence joins TRBV9 and TRBJ2-1; 7 positions match TRBD2. V gave up 4 bases and J gave up 7 bases; unmatched junction bases: 8. Germline assignment: CDR1 SGDLS and CDR2 YYNGEE. This CDR3 region has 14 residues. Based on the CDR3 plus reference TRBV9 and TRBJ2-1, the full variable domain is DSGVTQTPKHLITATGQRVTLRCSPRSGDLSVYWYQQSLDQGLQFLIQYYNGEERAKGNILERFSAQQFPDLHSELNLSSLELGDSALYFCASSRLAGANEQFFGPGTRLTVL.

This clone appeared a few times. This sequence joins TRBV25-1 and TRBJ2-1; D is perhaps TRBD1 or TRBD2 (5 bases each). V was shortened by 6 bases and J by 3 bases, with 15 bases between the two germline ends. The CDR3 loop spans 15 amino acids. The germline V gene encodes CDR1 MGHDK and CDR2 SYGVNS. The CDR3 sequence: CASSPRGIHYNEQFF. The CDR3 DNA reads as TGTGCCAGCAGCCCCCGGGGCATCCACTACAATGAGCAGTTCTTC.

The V and J genes are TRBV30 and TRBJ2-2; D gene uncertain. With 1 base removed from V and 5 bases from J, the gap between germline ends came to 14 bases. The V gene's germline CDR1 is GTSNPN and CDR2 SVGIG (reference sequence). The CDR3 is made up of 15 amino acids. The CDR3 region is CAWSATQAPTGELFF. CDR3 DNA: TGTGCCTGGAGTGCAACTCAGGCACCTACCGGGGAGCTGTTTTTT.

This clone was detected only a few times. The rearrangement uses TRBV9 and TRBJ2-3; D not resolved. Germline V lookup: CDR1 SGDLS, CDR2 YYNGEE. The CDR3 totals 14 residues. V was shortened by 7 bases and J by 2 bases, with 14 bases between the two germline ends. The CDR3 loop reads CASGTSGNTDTQYF. CDR3 bases: TGTGCCAGCGGTACGTCCGGCAACACAGATACGCAGTATTTT.

Here the CDR3 DNA reads TGTGCCACCAGCAGAGCCCCGGGGGGTGAAGCTTTCTTT. Its protein product is CATSRAPGGEAFF. This chain joins TRBV15 and TRBJ1-1; D is perhaps TRBD1 (5 bases). This CDR3 is built from 13 residues. Germline V lookup: CDR1 LNHNV, CDR2 YYDKDF (reference sequence). V was cut by 1 base and J by 7 bases, with 10 bases left in between.

The table lists this clone with a few counts. The gene calls are TRBV7-9 and TRBJ1-1; TRBD1 matches at 10 bases. Germline CDR1 SEHNR, CDR2 FQNEAQ (reference sequence). This CDR3 comprises 16 residues. The junction had 13 bases not matched to a gene; V was cut back by 5 bases and J by 7 bases. The CDR3 spells CASSPIGDRGDYEAFF. The DNA for the CDR3 is TGTGCCAGCAGCCCGATAGGGGACAGGGGCGACTATGAAGCTTTCTTT.

The V call is TRBV7-9, the J call TRBJ2-5; the D gene is possibly TRBD1 (5 bases). V was clipped by 5 bases and J by 5 bases, with 15 bases between them. The germline gives CDR1 SEHNR, CDR2 FQNEAQ (reference sequence). The CDR3 spans 14 residues. The CDR3 loop reads CASSQAGLRETQYF. CDR3 bases: TGTGCCAGCAGCCAGGCAGGGCTTCGGGAGACCCAGTACTTC. The full variable domain, with the rest looked up from reference TRBV7-9 and TRBJ2-5, is DTGVSQNPRHKITKRGQNVTFRCDPISEHNRLYWYRQTLGQGPEFLTYFQNEAQLEKSRLLSDRFSAERPKGSFSTLEIQRTEQGDSAMYLCASSQAGLRETQYFGPGTRLLVL.

The V call is TRBV7-2, the J call TRBJ2-1; possibly TRBD1 for D (6 bases). V was shortened by 1 base and J by 6 bases, with 13 bases between the two germline ends. CDR1 SGHTA and CDR2 FQGNSA come from the germline V gene. The CDR3 is made up of 15 amino acids. This CDR3 reads CASSLVQGIGNEQFF. CDR3 in DNA: TGTGCCAGCAGCTTAGTCCAGGGGATAGGCAATGAGCAGTTCTTC.

This clone was counted a few times. V and J are TRBV4-3 and TRBJ2-3; the D is unclear. Looked up from germline, CDR1 is LGHNA and CDR2 is YSLEER. The CDR3 spans 15 residues. Trimming removed 0 bases from V and 6 bases from J, with 13 bases in between. The CDR3 reads CASSQDLGVRDTQYF. The CDR3 nucleotides read TGCGCCAGCAGCCAAGATCTTGGAGTAAGGGATACGCAGTATTTT.

As DNA, the CDR3 is TGCAGCGCCAAAGGGACTAGCGGTAGCACAGATACGCAGTATTTT. Translation: CSAKGTSGSTDTQYF. This chain connects TRBV29-1 to TRBJ2-3, with 11 nucleotides matching TRBD2. The CDR3 is 15 residues long. V lost 7 bases, J lost 0 bases, and 6 bases stayed unmatched. Germline assignment: CDR1 SQVTM and CDR2 ANQGSEA.